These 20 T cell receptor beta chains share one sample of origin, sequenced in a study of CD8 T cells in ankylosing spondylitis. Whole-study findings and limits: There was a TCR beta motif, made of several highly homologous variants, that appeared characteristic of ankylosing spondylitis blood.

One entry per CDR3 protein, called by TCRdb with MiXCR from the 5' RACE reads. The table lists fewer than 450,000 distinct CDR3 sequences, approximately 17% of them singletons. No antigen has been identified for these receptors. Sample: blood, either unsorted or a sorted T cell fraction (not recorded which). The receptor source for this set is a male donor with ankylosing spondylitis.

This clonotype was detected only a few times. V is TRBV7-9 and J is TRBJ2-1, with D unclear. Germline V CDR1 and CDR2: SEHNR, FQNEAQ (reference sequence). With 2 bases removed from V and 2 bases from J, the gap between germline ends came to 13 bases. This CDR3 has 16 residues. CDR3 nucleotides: TGTGCCAGCAGCTTATTGGGCGAATCTGCCTACAATGAGCAGTTCTTC. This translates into CASSLLGESAYNEQFF.

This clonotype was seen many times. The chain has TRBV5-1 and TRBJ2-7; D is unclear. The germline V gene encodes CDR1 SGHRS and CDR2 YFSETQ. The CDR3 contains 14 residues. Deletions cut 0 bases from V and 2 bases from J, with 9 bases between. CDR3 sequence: CASSLDQAPYEQYF. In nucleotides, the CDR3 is TGCGCCAGCAGCTTGGACCAGGCCCCCTACGAGCAGTACTTC.

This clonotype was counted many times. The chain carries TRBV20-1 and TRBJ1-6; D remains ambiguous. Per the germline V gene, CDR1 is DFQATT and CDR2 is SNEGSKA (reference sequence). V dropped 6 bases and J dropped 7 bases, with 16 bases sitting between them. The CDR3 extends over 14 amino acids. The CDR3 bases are TGCAGTGCGAAGCGGTCAGAAGTGAATTCACCCCTCCACTTT. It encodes CSAKRSEVNSPLHF.

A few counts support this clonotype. The DNA for the CDR3 is TGTGCCAGCAGAGCAGATGGGTACTCCTACAATGAGCAGTTCTTC. Its translation is CASRADGYSYNEQFF. The gene calls are TRBV2 and TRBJ2-1; D is unclear. Germline assignment: CDR1 SNHLY and CDR2 FYNNEI. The CDR3 spans 15 residues. Trimming left V 6 bases short and J 0 bases short, with 12 bases between.

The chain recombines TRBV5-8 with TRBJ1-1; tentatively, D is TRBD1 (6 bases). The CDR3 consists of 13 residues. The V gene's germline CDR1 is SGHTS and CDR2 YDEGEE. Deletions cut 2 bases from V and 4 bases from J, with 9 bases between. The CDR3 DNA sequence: TGTGCCAGCAGCTTTATCAGGGGCACTGAAGCTTTCTTT. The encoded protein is CASSFIRGTEAFF.

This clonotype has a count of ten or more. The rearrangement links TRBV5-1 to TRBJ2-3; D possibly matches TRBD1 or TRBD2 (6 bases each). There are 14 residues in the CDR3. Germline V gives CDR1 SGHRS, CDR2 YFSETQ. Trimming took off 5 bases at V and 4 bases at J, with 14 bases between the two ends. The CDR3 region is CASRLQGGPDTQYF. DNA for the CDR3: TGCGCCAGCAGATTACAGGGAGGCCCAGATACGCAGTATTTT. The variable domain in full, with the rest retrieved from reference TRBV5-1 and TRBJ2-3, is KAGVTQTPRYLIKTRGQQVTLSCSPISGHRSVSWYQQTPGQGLQFLFEYFSETQRNKGNFPGRFSGRQFSNSRSEMNVSTLELGDSALYLCASRLQGGPDTQYFGPGTRLTVL.

The CDR3 nucleotides are TGTGCCAGCAGCGTAGTACCAGGGGCAAACACTGAAGCTTTCTTT. Protein sequence: CASSVVPGANTEAFF. V and J are TRBV9 and TRBJ1-1; D might be TRBD1 (6 bases). V lost 0 bases to trimming and J lost 2 bases, with 11 bases between them. The CDR3 runs 15 residues. Germline values: CDR1 SGDLS, CDR2 YYNGEE. The full variable domain, in which reference TRBV9 and TRBJ1-1 provide the parts outside the CDR3, is DSGVTQTPKHLITATGQRVTLRCSPRSGDLSVYWYQQSLDQGLQFLIQYYNGEERAKGNILERFSAQQFPDLHSELNLSSLELGDSALYFCASSVVPGANTEAFFGQGTRLTVV.

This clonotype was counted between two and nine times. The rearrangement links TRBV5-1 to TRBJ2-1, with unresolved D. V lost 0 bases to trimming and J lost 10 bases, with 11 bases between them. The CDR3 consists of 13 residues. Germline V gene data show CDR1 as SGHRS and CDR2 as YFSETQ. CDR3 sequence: CASSLELVREQFF. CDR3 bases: TGCGCCAGCAGCTTGGAGTTGGTGCGCGAGCAGTTCTTC. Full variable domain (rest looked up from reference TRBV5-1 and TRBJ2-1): KAGVTQTPRYLIKTRGQQVTLSCSPISGHRSVSWYQQTPGQGLQFLFEYFSETQRNKGNFPGRFSGRQFSNSRSEMNVSTLELGDSALYLCASSLELVREQFFGPGTRLTVL.

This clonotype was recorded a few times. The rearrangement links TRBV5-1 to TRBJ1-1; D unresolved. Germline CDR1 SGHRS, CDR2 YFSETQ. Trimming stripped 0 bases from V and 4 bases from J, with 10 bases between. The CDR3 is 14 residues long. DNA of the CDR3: TGCGCCAGCAGCTTGGCCAAAGGCTTCACTGAAGCTTTCTTT. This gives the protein CASSLAKGFTEAFF.

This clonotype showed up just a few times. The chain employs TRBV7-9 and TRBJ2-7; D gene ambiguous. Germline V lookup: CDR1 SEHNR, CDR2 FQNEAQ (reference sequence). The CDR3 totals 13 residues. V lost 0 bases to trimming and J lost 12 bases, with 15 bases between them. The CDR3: CASSLAGKPGVYF. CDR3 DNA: TGTGCCAGCAGCTTAGCGGGGAAGCCTGGCGTGTACTTC.

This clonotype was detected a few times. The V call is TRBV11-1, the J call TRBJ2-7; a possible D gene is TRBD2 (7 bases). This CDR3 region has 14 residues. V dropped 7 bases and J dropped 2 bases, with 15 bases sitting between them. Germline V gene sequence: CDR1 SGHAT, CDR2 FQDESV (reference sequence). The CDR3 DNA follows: TGTGCCAGCACCGGACTAGGGGGTACCTACGAGCAGTACTTC. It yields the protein CASTGLGGTYEQYF.

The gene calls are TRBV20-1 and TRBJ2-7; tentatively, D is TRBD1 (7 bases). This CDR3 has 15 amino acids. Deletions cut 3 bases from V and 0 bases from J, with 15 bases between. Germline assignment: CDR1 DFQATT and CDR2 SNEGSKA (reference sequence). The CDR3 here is CSARVPGGISYEQYF. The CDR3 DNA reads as TGCAGTGCTAGGGTTCCAGGGGGGATCTCCTACGAGCAGTACTTC.

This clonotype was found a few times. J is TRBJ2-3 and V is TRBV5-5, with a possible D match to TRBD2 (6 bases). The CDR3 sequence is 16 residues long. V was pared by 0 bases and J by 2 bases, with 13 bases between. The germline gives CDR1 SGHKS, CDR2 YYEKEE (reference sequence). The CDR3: CASSLGGGSSTDTQYF. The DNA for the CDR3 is TGTGCCAGCAGCTTGGGTGGAGGGTCCTCCACAGATACGCAGTATTTT.

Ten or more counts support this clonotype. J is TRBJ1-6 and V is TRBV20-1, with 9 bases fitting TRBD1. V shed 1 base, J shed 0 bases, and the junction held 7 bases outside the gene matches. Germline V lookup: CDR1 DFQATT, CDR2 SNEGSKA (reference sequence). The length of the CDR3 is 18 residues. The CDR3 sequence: CSARAVTGGASYNSPLHF. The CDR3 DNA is TGCAGTGCTAGAGCCGTAACAGGGGGCGCCTCCTATAATTCACCCCTCCACTTT.

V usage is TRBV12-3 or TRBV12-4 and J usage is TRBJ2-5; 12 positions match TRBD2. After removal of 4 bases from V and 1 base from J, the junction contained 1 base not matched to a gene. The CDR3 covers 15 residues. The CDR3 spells CASSWTSGAQETQYF. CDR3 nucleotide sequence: TGTGCCAGCAGTTGGACTAGCGGGGCCCAAGAGACCCAGTACTTC.

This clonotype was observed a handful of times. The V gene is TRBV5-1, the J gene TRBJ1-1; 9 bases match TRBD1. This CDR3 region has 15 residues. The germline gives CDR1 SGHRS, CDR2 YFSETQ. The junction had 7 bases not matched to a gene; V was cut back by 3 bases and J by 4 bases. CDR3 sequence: CASSSLQGASTEAFF. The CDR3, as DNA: TGCGCCAGCAGCTCTCTACAGGGGGCCAGCACTGAAGCTTTCTTT.

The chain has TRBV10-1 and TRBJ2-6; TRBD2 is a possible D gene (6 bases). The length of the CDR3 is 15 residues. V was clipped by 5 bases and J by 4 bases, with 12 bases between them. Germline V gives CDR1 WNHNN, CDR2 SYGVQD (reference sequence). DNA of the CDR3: TGCGCCAGCAGTCCCGGGACTGTGGGGGCCAACGTCCTGACTTTC. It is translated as CASSPGTVGANVLTF.

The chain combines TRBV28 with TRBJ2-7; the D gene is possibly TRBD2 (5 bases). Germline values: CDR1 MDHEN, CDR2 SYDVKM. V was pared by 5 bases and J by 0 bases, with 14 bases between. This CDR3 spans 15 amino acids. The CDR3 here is CASSPPGLTSYEQYF. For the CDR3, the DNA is TGTGCCAGCAGTCCCCCGGGGTTGACCTCCTACGAGCAGTACTTC.

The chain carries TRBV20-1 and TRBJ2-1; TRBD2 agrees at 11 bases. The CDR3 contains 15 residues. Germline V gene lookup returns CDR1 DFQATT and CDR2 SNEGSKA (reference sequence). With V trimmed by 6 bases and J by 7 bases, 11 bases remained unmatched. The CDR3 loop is CSAILSSGRKNEQFF. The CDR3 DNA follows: TGCAGTGCCATACTTTCTAGCGGGAGGAAGAATGAGCAGTTCTTC.

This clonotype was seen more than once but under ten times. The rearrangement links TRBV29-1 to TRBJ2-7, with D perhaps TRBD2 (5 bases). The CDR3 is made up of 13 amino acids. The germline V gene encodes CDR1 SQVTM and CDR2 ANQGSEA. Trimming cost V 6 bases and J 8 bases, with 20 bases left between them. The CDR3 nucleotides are TGCAGCGTCCGGGAACCCGGGGTAGCGAAGCAGTACTTC. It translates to CSVREPGVAKQYF.